Detailed here is one T cell receptor (beta chain). The time point was: sample taken at primary tumor resection. TCRdb called the 5' RACE reads again in MiXCR, with one record for every CDR3 protein. Counted here are approximately 92,000 distinct CDR3 sequences, about 12% occurring once; the ten biggest clones make up about 40%. The CDR3 consists of 17 residues. The V end was cut by 10 bases, the J end by 5 bases, with 30 bases between. Germline values: CDR1 MNHEY, CDR2 SVGEGT. These data belong to a study of spatial heterogeneity in lung cancer. The source of this sequence is a male donor with early-stage non-small cell lung cancer. The source material was PBMCs, sampled at surgery. This chain joins TRBV6-2 or TRBV6-3 and TRBJ2-7, with D possibly TRBD1 on 5 matching bases. The CDR3 sequence is CATFIGRPDTSRNEQYF. CDR3 DNA sequence: TGTGCCACCTTCATCGGGCGTCCGGACACATCGCGGAACGAGCAGTACTTC.